These 3 T cell receptor beta chains originate from one sample sequenced in a study of CD8+ T cells in alopecia areata. The authors extracted RNA and reverse transcribed it into cDNA as the sequencing template. The method was immunoSEQ multiplex PCR; TCRdb's version includes in-frame clones alone and lacks a portion of them. The data contain about 200,000 clones, more than 45% of them singletons. Treatment in this sample: oral pan-JAK inhibitor, 5-10 mg twice daily. The source was CD4+ T cells sorted from blood, collected at week 4, from a patient treated with tofacitinib. The receptors were sampled from a human donor with alopecia areata.

V gene TRBV29-1 combines with J gene TRBJ2-7, with D possibly TRBD1 on 5 matching bases. The germline V gene encodes CDR1 SQVTM and CDR2 ANQGSEA. The ends were cut back, 4 bases at V and 2 bases at J, with 9 bases in the middle. This CDR3 spans 12 amino acids. CDR3 in DNA: TGCAGCGTTGTGCAGGGAACCTACGAGCAGTACTTC. It is translated as CSVVQGTYEQYF.

The rearrangement joins TRBV7-2 to TRBJ1-2; the D is unclear. The CDR3 has 12 amino acids. Germline V gene lookup returns CDR1 SGHTA and CDR2 FQGNSA. Trimming removed 2 bases at V and 7 bases at J, with 8 bases between. For the CDR3, the DNA is TGTGCCAGCAGCTTATCTCACCTTGGCTACACCTTC. Translation gives CASSLSHLGYTF.

The gene calls are TRBV5-1 and TRBJ2-1, with D maybe TRBD1 (5 bases). CDR1 and CDR2 (germline): SGHRS, YFSETQ. The V and J ends lost 1 base and 8 bases respectively, with 19 bases between them. The CDR3 is 16 amino acids. CDR3 sequence (DNA): TGCGCCAGCAGCTTGACCGACAGCCTATCCCGAGATGAGCAGTTCTTC. It yields the protein CASSLTDSLSRDEQFF.